Listed here is a single T cell receptor beta chain. This CDR3 is 13 amino acids long. Trimming stripped 2 bases from V and 7 bases from J, with 10 bases between. Germline lookup yields CDR1 SGHRS and CDR2 YFSETQ. Measured with immunoSEQ multiplex PCR; TCRdb has only the in-frame clones, and not every one. The sample holds 200,000 or so clones, roughly 80% seen once. This entry is derived from a study of blood T cell repertoires in COVID-19. The rearrangement joins TRBV5-1 to TRBJ2-1; D ambiguous. The source of this sequence is a woman in her fifties or sixties who had recovered from COVID-19. The sequencing sample was made of peripheral blood. CDR3 residues: CASSFRPGNEQFF. The CDR3 DNA reads as TGCGCCAGCAGCTTTAGGCCGGGTAATGAGCAGTTCTTC.